The present TCR beta chain was sequenced within a study of blood T cell repertoires in COVID-19. Study in general: Italy, Spain and the United States were the sources of the convalescent and acute COVID-19 samples. PBMCs, B-cell-depleted T cells, or T cells provided the cDNA or gDNA that made up the material.

The CDR3 runs 15 residues. Germline CDR1 is MNHEY and CDR2 is SVGAGI. J lost 2 bases, V lost 6 bases, and 7 bases had no gene match. Original analysis: Reference gene primers were amplified, and this amplification served to estimate nucleated cell counts. Produced via immunoSEQ multiplex PCR; TCRdb's table is partial and in-frame only. V, J and clone size are taken as reported in that table, and D and trimming were inferred from the DNA itself. The profile shows fewer than 90,000 clones, roughly 81% of them singletons. The source is a man aged 65 to 85 with acute or convalescent COVID-19. Sequenced material: peripheral blood. This chain connects TRBV6-5 to TRBJ1-2, with 9 bases identical to TRBD1. This CDR3 reads CASRLQGAPNYGYTF. For the CDR3, the DNA is TGTGCCAGCAGGTTACAGGGGGCGCCCAACTATGGCTACACCTTC.